This TCR beta chain was identified during a study of OX40 agonist ivuxolimab in advanced cancers. Study details: Clinicians treated patients with ivuxolimab, an agonistic anti-OX40 (CD134) antibody. Melanoma, hepatocellular carcinoma, head and neck or renal cell cancer occurred in dose-escalation patients.

This clone has more than one count but fewer than ten. As yet, its antigen is unknown. Clones were sequenced by immunoSEQ multiplex PCR, and TCRdb holds only the in-frame ones, with some missing. The sample comprises roughly 34,000 clones, less than 90% of which are singletons, and around 1.9% rests with the top ten. Study-level results: CD4+ T cells averaged fewer expanded clones than CD8+ T cells. The antigens recognized by the expanded peripheral T cells, that is their antigen specificity, were not determined.

The CDR3 extends over 15 amino acids. CDR1 is SNHLY and CDR2 is FYNNEI in the germline V gene. J was trimmed by 4 bases and V by 0 bases; bases with no gene match: 6. Sequenced here: CD4+ or CD8+ T cells sorted from blood, sampled in a trial of the OX40 agonist ivuxolimab. The source is an adult with an advanced solid tumor such as melanoma, head and neck, liver or kidney cancer. This chain uses TRBV2 with TRBJ2-7, with TRBD1 identical over 7 bases. Here the CDR3 DNA reads TGTGCCAGCAGTGAAGCTGGGTCAGGGGGTTACGAGCAGTACTTC. Protein sequence: CASSEAGSGGYEQYF.